These 30 T cell receptor beta chains were all obtained from the same sample, sequenced in a study of cytomegalovirus exposure and HLA in healthy donors. Primers: 60 Vbeta forward and 13 Jbeta reverse. Produced via immunoSEQ multiplex PCR; TCRdb's table is partial and in-frame only. The repertoire holds roughly 100,000 clones, more than 60% seen once, with around 2.5% in the top ten. Sample: PBMCs. These receptors all come from a man aged 40-49 years in good health and CMV-seronegative.

The rearrangement links TRBV19 to TRBJ2-1; D ambiguous. From germline, CDR1 is LNHDA and CDR2 SQIVND (reference sequence). The CDR3 runs 15 residues. The V end lost 4 bases, the J end lost 3 bases, and 13 bases lay between the germline ends. The CDR3 bases are TGTGCCAGTAGTAAACCCCCGGGTTTCTACAATGAGCAGTTCTTC. It translates to CASSKPPGFYNEQFF.

The chain links TRBV6-1 to TRBJ1-1; the D gene is possibly TRBD1 (6 bases). The CDR3 totals 16 residues. Trimming removed 3 bases at V and 11 bases at J, with 25 bases between. Germline-derived CDR1 and CDR2 are MNHNS and SASEGT. In DNA, the CDR3 is TGTGCCAGCAGTGAGAGGGGCTTGGTAGGGGGTTTGATCGCTTTCTTT. It is translated as CASSERGLVGGLIAFF.

The chain uses TRBV19 and TRBJ1-6, with TRBD1 matching 8 bases. The CDR3 has 16 amino acids. V was pared by 4 bases and J by 9 bases, with 11 bases of the junction left unmatched. The germline CDR1 and CDR2 sequences are LNHDA and SQIVND (reference sequence). This CDR3 reads CASSTVMDRDGSPLHF. The CDR3 DNA follows: TGTGCCAGTAGTACCGTGATGGACAGGGATGGTTCACCCCTCCACTTT.

The V and J genes are TRBV28 and TRBJ2-1; no reliable D call. This CDR3 comprises 14 residues. The V gene's germline CDR1 is MDHEN and CDR2 SYDVKM. The germline V and J ends were trimmed by 6 bases and 2 bases, with 11 bases remaining between them. Here the CDR3 DNA reads TGTGCCAGCAGCCCCCCGTCGGCCTACAATGAGCAGTTCTTC. This encodes CASSPPSAYNEQFF.

A single count supports this clone. The chain combines TRBV6-6 with TRBJ1-6; 7 bases are a match to TRBD1. CDR1 and CDR2 (germline): MNHNY, SVGAGI (reference sequence). This CDR3 is 15 amino acids long. Trimming at V came to 7 bases and at J to 6 bases, leaving 9 bases not matched to a gene. CDR3 in DNA: TGTGCCAGCATTCGGGACAGCAGGGCTAATTCACCCCTCCACTTT. Translated, it gives CASIRDSRANSPLHF.

V gene TRBV4-2 combines with J gene TRBJ2-3; D remains unclear. Trimming took 1 base from V and 6 from J, leaving 5 bases between them. The CDR3 spans 12 residues. From germline, CDR1 is LGHNA and CDR2 YNFKEQ. This chain's CDR3 is CASSQVSDTQYF. CDR3 DNA: TGTGCCAGCAGCCAAGTCTCGGATACGCAGTATTTT.

The chain employs TRBV5-1 and TRBJ2-3, with TRBD1 matching over 7 bases. The CDR3 consists of 14 residues. The germline V gene has CDR1 SGHRS and CDR2 YFSETQ. The junction had 7 bases not matched to a gene; V was cut back by 5 bases and J by 4 bases. In nucleotides, the CDR3 is TGCGCCAGCAGGCCTCGACAGGGACCAGATACGCAGTATTTT. Encoded protein: CASRPRQGPDTQYF.

Only one count was recorded for this clone. The chain joins TRBV25-1 to TRBJ1-1; 7 bases line up with TRBD1. After removal of 0 bases from V and 0 bases from J, the junction contained 7 bases not matched to a gene. Germline lookup yields CDR1 MGHDK and CDR2 SYGVNS. This CDR3 contains 17 residues. In nucleotides, the CDR3 is TGTGCCAGCAGTGAATACGGAGCAGGGGGGTTGAACACTGAAGCTTTCTTT. Its translation: CASSEYGAGGLNTEAFF.

This clone was seen a single time. The sample holds other DNA sequences that translate to the same CDR3. As DNA, the CDR3 is TGTGCCAGCGGCAGGGGTGGGAGCAATCAGCCCCAGCATTTT. Amino acid sequence: CASGRGGSNQPQHF. V and J are TRBV2 and TRBJ1-5, with D possibly being TRBD1 (6 bases). Germline V gene data show CDR1 as SNHLY and CDR2 as FYNNEI. The CDR3 spans 14 residues. V lost 8 bases and J 1 base, leaving 12 bases between the germline ends.

The sample holds a few counts of this clone. The chain couples TRBV7-2 to TRBJ2-7; D call uncertain. Trimming shortened V by 0 bases and J by 3 bases, and 6 bases separated the two germline ends. The germline CDR1 and CDR2 sequences are SGHTA and FQGNSA. CDR3 length equals 13 residues. CDR3 region: CASSLALRYEQYF. Written as DNA, the CDR3 is TGTGCCAGCAGCTTAGCCCTCCGCTACGAGCAGTACTTC. Full variable domain (remainder filled in from reference TRBV7-2 and TRBJ2-7): GAGVSQSPSNKVTEKGKDVELRCDPISGHTALYWYRQSLGQGLEFLIYFQGNSAPDKSGLPSDRFSAERTGGSVSTLTIQRTQQEDSAVYLCASSLALRYEQYFGPGTRLTVT.

This clone showed up just once. V is TRBV5-4 and J is TRBJ2-1; 7 nucleotides align to TRBD1. The trim removed 0 bases at V and 7 bases at J, leaving 7 bases unmatched. The CDR3 sequence is 15 residues long. Germline V gene sequence: CDR1 SGHNT, CDR2 YYREEE (reference sequence). The CDR3 coding sequence is TGTGCCAGCAGCTTGGACAGGGGTGATTGGAATGAGCAGTTCTTC. The encoded protein is CASSLDRGDWNEQFF. Together with reference TRBV5-4 and TRBJ2-1, the CDR3 gives the full variable domain: ETGVTQSPTHLIKTRGQQVTLRCSSQSGHNTVSWYQQALGQGPQFIFQYYREEENGRGNFPPRFSGLQFPNYSSELNVNALELDDSALYLCASSLDRGDWNEQFFGPGTRLTVL.

The V call is TRBV6-4, the J call TRBJ2-7; 7 bases are shared with TRBD2. Germline trimming cut 4 bases from V and 0 bases from J; bases unmatched to any gene: 15. CDR1 and CDR2 (germline): MRHNA, SNTAGT. CDR3 length: 18 amino acids. Here the CDR3 reads CASSAQKDVRDYSYEQYF. CDR3 in DNA: TGTGCCAGCAGTGCCCAAAAAGACGTCCGGGACTACTCCTACGAGCAGTACTTC.

This chain links TRBV5-6 with TRBJ2-1, with 10 bases matching TRBD2. Looked up from germline, CDR1 is SGHDT and CDR2 is YYEEEE. The CDR3 is made up of 16 amino acids. The junction had 9 bases not matched to a gene; V was cut back by 0 bases and J by 9 bases. The CDR3 loop is CASSLAPAGGLGEQFF. CDR3 coding DNA: TGTGCCAGCAGCTTGGCCCCAGCGGGGGGGCTGGGTGAGCAGTTCTTC.

The chain recombines TRBV5-1 with TRBJ1-4, with D possibly being TRBD1 (6 bases). Per the germline V gene, CDR1 is SGHRS and CDR2 is YFSETQ. The V end lost 4 bases, the J end lost 8 bases, and 12 bases lay between the germline ends. The CDR3 length is 13 residues. The CDR3 sequence: CASSQYREEKLFF. Here the CDR3 DNA reads TGCGCCAGCAGCCAATACAGGGAAGAAAAACTGTTTTTT.

On this clone: At one end the junction does not follow the germline gene, possibly because of a read error. V usage is TRBV10-2 and J usage is TRBJ2-2; 9 bases line up with TRBD1. The CDR3 covers 16 residues. Per germline, CDR1 WSHSY and CDR2 SAAADI. CDR3 in amino acids: CASSESLDRGQGELSF. Here the CDR3 DNA reads TGCGCCAGCAGTGAGTCGCTGGACAGGGGTCAAGGGGAGCTGTCTTTT.

The V gene is TRBV27, the J gene TRBJ2-1, with D maybe TRBD1 (5 bases). Germline assignment: CDR1 MNHEY and CDR2 SMNVEV (reference sequence). V dropped 4 bases and J dropped 4 bases, with 8 bases sitting between them. The CDR3 covers 13 residues. CDR3 DNA sequence: TGTGCCAGCAGTTGGGGCGTTTACAATGAGCAGTTCTTC. It translates to CASSWGVYNEQFF.

The chain has TRBV6-6 and TRBJ1-4; TRBD1 matches 10 bases. V was clipped by 6 bases and J by 6 bases; unmatched bases: 4. The CDR3 is made up of 14 amino acids. Germline CDR1 reads MNHNY; CDR2 reads SVGAGI (reference sequence). This CDR3 is CASRPGQGYEKLFF. DNA of the CDR3: TGTGCCAGCAGGCCGGGACAGGGGTATGAAAAACTGTTTTTT.

This sequence joins TRBV5-4 and TRBJ2-7, with 9 bases that match TRBD1. Germline V gives CDR1 SGHNT, CDR2 YYREEE (reference sequence). V dropped 4 bases and J dropped 0; count of bases not matched to a gene: 2. This CDR3 has 14 residues. The chain's CDR3 is CASSPDRGSYEQYF. As DNA, the CDR3 is TGTGCCAGCAGCCCGGACAGGGGCTCCTACGAGCAGTACTTC. The whole variable domain, filled in from reference TRBV5-4 and TRBJ2-7, reads ETGVTQSPTHLIKTRGQQVTLRCSSQSGHNTVSWYQQALGQGPQFIFQYYREEENGRGNFPPRFSGLQFPNYSSELNVNALELDDSALYLCASSPDRGSYEQYFGPGTRLTVT.

This chain links TRBV7-6 with TRBJ1-1, with 11 nucleotides matching TRBD1. Germline loops: CDR1 SGHVS, CDR2 FNYEAQ. Trimming cost V 4 bases and J 7 bases; bases outside gene matches: 8. The CDR3 length is 15 residues. The DNA of the CDR3 is TGTGCCAGCAGCTACGGACAGGGGGCTTTGGGTGAAGCTTTCTTT. Its protein product is CASSYGQGALGEAFF.

In nucleotides, the CDR3 is TGTGCCAGCAGCTTAGTAAACAGGGGGTTCGCCTACGAGCAGTACTTC. This gives the protein CASSLVNRGFAYEQYF. The chain recombines TRBV11-1 with TRBJ2-7; 8 nucleotides align to TRBD1. CDR3 length: 16 amino acids. Germline-derived CDR1 and CDR2 are SGHAT and FQDESV (reference sequence). The junction had 7 bases not matched to a gene; V was cut back by 1 base and J by 2 bases. The complete variable domain, with remaining parts taken from reference TRBV11-1 and TRBJ2-7, reads EAEVAQSPRYKITEKSQAVAFWCDPISGHATLYWYRQILGQGPELLVQFQDESVVDDSQLPKDRFSAERLKGVDSTLKIQPAELGDSAMYLCASSLVNRGFAYEQYFGPGTRLTVT.

This chain connects TRBV19 to TRBJ2-7, with TRBD1 identical over 8 bases. This CDR3 is 16 amino acids long. J gave up 0 bases and V 3 bases, and 7 bases lay outside the gene matches. The V gene's germline CDR1 is LNHDA and CDR2 SQIVND (reference sequence). The CDR3 loop reads CASSIIGTGNSYEQYF. The CDR3 DNA is TGTGCCAGTAGTATTATTGGGACAGGTAACTCCTACGAGCAGTACTTC.

The genes are TRBV2 and TRBJ2-2; D ambiguous. V was clipped by 4 bases and J by 2 bases, with 5 bases between them. The CDR3 consists of 13 residues. Germline CDR1 SNHLY, CDR2 FYNNEI. This CDR3 is CASSAVNTGELFF. In DNA, the CDR3 is TGTGCCAGCAGTGCTGTTAACACCGGGGAGCTGTTTTTT.

This sequence joins TRBV28 and TRBJ1-2; no clear D gene. V gave up 3 bases and J gave up 1 base, with 6 bases separating them. The V gene's germline CDR1 is MDHEN and CDR2 SYDVKM. CDR3 length: 13 residues. The CDR3 spells CASSFPVNYGYTF. DNA for the CDR3: TGTGCCAGCAGTTTCCCGGTTAACTATGGCTACACCTTC.

The chain uses TRBV2 and TRBJ1-2; D may be TRBD1 (5 bases). Germline CDR1 reads SNHLY; CDR2 reads FYNNEI. V was cut by 0 bases and J by 4 bases, with 15 bases left in between. The CDR3 runs 16 residues. CDR3 coding DNA: TGTGCCAGCAGTGAAGCCAGGGCTCGAGGCGGCTATGGCTACACCTTC. Translating it yields CASSEARARGGYGYTF.

A word on this clone: The junction and the germline gene differ at one end; a read error may be behind it. Other DNA variants within this sample encode the same CDR3. J is TRBJ2-2 and V is TRBV9; the D gene is possibly TRBD2 (5 bases). This CDR3 is built from 14 residues. Germline CDR1 SGDLS, CDR2 YYNGEE. CDR3 sequence reads: CASSGILQDGELFF. In DNA form, the CDR3 reads TGTGCCAGCAGCGGGATACTGCAGGACGGGGAGCTGTTTTTC.

There are a few counts of this clone. The chain carries TRBV19 and TRBJ2-3; 9 bases are a match to TRBD1. The V segment lost 5 bases and the J segment 6 bases; nucleotides outside the gene matches: 12. Germline CDR1 and CDR2: LNHDA and SQIVND (reference sequence). The CDR3 loop spans 16 amino acids. This CDR3 reads CASSSREGQGIDTQYF. The DNA for the CDR3 is TGTGCCAGTAGTTCCCGCGAGGGACAGGGAATTGATACGCAGTATTTT.

This clone was observed a few times. The rearrangement links TRBV11-2 to TRBJ2-5, with D hard to call. Germline CDR1 and CDR2: SGHAT and FQNNGV. With 1 base removed from V and 4 bases from J, the gap between germline ends came to 4 bases. This CDR3 is 12 amino acids long. The CDR3, as DNA: TGTGCCAGCAGCTTAGTGGCAGAGACCCAGTACTTC. Translating it yields CASSLVAETQYF.

The V call is TRBV5-1, the J call TRBJ1-2; D is perhaps TRBD1 (6 bases). CDR1 and CDR2 (germline): SGHRS, YFSETQ. This CDR3 comprises 15 residues. V lost 4 bases to trimming and J lost 3 bases, with 16 bases between them. The CDR3 reads CASSPRTATYYGYTF. CDR3 nucleotides: TGCGCCAGCAGCCCCCGGACAGCCACATACTATGGCTACACCTTC.

The chain links TRBV6-1 to TRBJ2-1; 13 nucleotides line up with TRBD2. CDR1 and CDR2 (germline): MNHNS, SASEGT. This CDR3 spans 15 amino acids. The junction had 3 bases not matched to a gene; V was cut back by 6 bases and J by 4 bases. For the CDR3, the DNA is TGTGCCAGCAGGTCGGGACTAGCGGGGTACAATGAGCAGTTCTTC. Encoded protein: CASRSGLAGYNEQFF.

As to this clone: A read error may produce the germline difference seen at one junction end. The chain has TRBV4-1 and TRBJ1-3; D perhaps matches TRBD1 (6 bases). The germline gives CDR1 MGHRA, CDR2 YSYEKL. CDR3 length: 19 amino acids. This CDR3 reads CASSQLGPHRDASGSTIYF. The CDR3 DNA reads TGCGCCAGCAGCCAACTGGGACCTCACAGGGACGCCTCTGGAAGCACCATATATTTT.